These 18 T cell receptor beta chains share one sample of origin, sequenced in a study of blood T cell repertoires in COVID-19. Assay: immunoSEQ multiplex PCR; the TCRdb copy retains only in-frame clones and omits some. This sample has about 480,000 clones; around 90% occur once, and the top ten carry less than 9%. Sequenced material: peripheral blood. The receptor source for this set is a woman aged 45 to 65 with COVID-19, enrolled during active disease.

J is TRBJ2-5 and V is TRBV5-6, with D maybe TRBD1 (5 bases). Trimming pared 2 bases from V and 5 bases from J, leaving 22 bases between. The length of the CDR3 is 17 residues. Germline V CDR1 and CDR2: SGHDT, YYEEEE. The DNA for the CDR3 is TGTGCCAGCAGCTTCAGTACAGGATGGGGTTCCCGGGAGACCCAGTACTTC. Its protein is CASSFSTGWGSRETQYF.

This CDR3 is CASPWDREGYTF. CDR3 in DNA: TGCGCCAGCCCCTGGGACAGGGAGGGCTACACCTTC. The chain uses TRBV23-1 and TRBJ1-2; 9 nucleotides agree with TRBD1. TRBV23-1 counts as an open reading frame of uncertain function. V lost 8 bases, J lost 8 bases, and 6 bases stayed unmatched. The CDR3 length is 12 residues.

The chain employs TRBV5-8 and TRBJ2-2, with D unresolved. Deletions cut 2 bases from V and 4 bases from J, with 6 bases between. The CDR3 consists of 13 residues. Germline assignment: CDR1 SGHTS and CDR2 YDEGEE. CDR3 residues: CASSFRGTGELFF. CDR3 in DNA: TGTGCCAGCAGCTTCCGAGGCACCGGGGAGCTGTTTTTT.

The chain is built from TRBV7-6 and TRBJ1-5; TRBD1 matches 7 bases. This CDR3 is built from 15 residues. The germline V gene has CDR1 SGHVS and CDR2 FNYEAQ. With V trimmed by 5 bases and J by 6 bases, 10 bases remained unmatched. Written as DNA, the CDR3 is TGTGCCAGCAGCCCGGGACAGTCAGAAAGTCAGCCCCAGCATTTT. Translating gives CASSPGQSESQPQHF.

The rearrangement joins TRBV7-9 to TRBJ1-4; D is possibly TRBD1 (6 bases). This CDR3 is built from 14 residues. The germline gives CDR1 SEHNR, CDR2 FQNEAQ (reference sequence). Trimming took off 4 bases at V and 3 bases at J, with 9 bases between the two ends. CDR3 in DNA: TGTGCCAGCAGCTGGCCAGGGGCTAATGAAAAACTGTTTTTT. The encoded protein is CASSWPGANEKLFF.

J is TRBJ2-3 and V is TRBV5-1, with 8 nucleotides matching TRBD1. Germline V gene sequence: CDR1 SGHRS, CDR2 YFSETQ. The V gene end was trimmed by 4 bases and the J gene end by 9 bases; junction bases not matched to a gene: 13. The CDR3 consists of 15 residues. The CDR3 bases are TGCGCCAGCAGCAATGGACAGGGTATCGCAGGGACGCAGTATTTT. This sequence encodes CASSNGQGIAGTQYF.

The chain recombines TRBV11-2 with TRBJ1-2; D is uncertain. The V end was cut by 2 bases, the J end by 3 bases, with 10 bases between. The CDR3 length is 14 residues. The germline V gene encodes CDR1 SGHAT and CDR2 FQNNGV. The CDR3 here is CASSLRVADYGYTF. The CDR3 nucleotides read TGTGCCAGCAGCTTAAGGGTAGCGGACTATGGCTACACCTTC. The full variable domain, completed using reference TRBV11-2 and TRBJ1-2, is EAGVAQSPRYKIIEKRQSVAFWCNPISGHATLYWYQQILGQGPKLLIQFQNNGVVDDSQLPKDRFSAERLKGVDSTLKIQPAKLEDSAVYLCASSLRVADYGYTFGSGTRLTVV.

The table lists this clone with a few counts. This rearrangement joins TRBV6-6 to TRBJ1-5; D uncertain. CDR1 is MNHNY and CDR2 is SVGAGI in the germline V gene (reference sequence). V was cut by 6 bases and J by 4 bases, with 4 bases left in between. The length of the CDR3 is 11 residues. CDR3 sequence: CASRTNQPQHF. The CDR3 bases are TGTGCCAGCAGGACAAATCAGCCCCAGCATTTT.

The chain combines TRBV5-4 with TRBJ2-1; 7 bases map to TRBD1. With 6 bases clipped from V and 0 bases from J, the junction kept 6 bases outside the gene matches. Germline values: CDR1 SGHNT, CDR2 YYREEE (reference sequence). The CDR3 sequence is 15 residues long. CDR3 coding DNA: TGTGCCAGCAACCTGGACAGGAGCTCCTACAATGAGCAGTTCTTC. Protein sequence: CASNLDRSSYNEQFF.

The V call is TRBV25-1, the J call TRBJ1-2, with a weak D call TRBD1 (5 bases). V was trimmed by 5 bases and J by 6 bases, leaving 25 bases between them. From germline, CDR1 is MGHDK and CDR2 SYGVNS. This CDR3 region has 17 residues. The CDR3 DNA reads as TGTGCCAGCAGTACCCCAGGCGAGGCGGACATCGCCCATGGCTACACCTTC. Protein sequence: CASSTPGEADIAHGYTF.

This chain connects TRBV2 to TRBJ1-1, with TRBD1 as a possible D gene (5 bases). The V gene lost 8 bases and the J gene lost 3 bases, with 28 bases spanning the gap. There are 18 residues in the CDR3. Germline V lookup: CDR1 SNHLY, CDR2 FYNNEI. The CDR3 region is CASHRLDPRALGDTEAFF. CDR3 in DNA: TGTGCCAGCCACCGATTAGATCCCCGGGCCCTAGGGGACACTGAAGCTTTCTTT.

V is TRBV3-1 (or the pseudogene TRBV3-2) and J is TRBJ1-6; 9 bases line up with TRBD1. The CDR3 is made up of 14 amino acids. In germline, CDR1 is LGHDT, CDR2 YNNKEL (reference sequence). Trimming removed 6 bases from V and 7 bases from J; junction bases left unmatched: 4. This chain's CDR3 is CASSRQGENSPLHF. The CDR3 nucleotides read TGTGCCAGCAGTCGACAGGGGGAGAATTCACCCCTCCACTTT.

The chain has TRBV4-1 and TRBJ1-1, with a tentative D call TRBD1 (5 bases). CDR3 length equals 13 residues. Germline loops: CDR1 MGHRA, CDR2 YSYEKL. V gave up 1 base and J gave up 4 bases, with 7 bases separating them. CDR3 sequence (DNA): TGCGCCAGCAGCCAAGCAGGGTCCACTGAAGCTTTCTTT. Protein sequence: CASSQAGSTEAFF.

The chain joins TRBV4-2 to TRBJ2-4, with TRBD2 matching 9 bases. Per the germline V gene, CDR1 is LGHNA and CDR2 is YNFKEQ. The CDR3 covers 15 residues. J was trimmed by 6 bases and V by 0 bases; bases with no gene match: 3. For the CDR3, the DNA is TGTGCCAGCAGCCAAGATCTAGCGGGGCGAAACATTCAGTACTTC. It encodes CASSQDLAGRNIQYF.

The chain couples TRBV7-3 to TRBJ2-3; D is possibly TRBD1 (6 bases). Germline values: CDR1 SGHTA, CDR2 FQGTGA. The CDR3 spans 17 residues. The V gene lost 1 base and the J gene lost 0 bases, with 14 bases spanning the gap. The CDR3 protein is CASSLSSQGESTDTQYF. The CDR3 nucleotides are TGTGCCAGCAGCTTAAGTTCACAGGGAGAAAGCACAGATACGCAGTATTTT.

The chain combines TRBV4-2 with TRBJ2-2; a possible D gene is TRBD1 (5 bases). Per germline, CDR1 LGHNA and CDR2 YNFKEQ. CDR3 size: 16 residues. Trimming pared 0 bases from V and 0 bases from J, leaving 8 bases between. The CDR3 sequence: CASSQDGAANTGELFF. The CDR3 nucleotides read TGTGCCAGCAGCCAAGATGGGGCCGCGAACACCGGGGAGCTGTTTTTT.

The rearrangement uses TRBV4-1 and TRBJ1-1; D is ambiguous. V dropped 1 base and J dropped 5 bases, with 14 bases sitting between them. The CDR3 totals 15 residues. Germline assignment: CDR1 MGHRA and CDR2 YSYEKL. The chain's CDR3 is CASSQVLGQRTEAFF. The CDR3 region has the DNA TGCGCCAGCAGCCAAGTCTTGGGTCAGCGAACTGAAGCTTTCTTT.

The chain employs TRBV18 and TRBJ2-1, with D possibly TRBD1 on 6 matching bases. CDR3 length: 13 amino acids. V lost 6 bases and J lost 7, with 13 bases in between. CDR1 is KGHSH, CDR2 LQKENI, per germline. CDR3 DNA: TGTGCCAGCTCCCCGGGCCAGGGGAATGAGCAGTTCTTC. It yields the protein CASSPGQGNEQFF. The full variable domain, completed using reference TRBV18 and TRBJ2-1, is NAGVMQNPRHLVRRRGQEARLRCSPMKGHSHVYWYRQLPEEGLKFMVYLQKENIIDESGMPKERFSAEFPKEGPSILRIQQVVRGDSAAYFCASSPGQGNEQFFGPGTRLTVL.